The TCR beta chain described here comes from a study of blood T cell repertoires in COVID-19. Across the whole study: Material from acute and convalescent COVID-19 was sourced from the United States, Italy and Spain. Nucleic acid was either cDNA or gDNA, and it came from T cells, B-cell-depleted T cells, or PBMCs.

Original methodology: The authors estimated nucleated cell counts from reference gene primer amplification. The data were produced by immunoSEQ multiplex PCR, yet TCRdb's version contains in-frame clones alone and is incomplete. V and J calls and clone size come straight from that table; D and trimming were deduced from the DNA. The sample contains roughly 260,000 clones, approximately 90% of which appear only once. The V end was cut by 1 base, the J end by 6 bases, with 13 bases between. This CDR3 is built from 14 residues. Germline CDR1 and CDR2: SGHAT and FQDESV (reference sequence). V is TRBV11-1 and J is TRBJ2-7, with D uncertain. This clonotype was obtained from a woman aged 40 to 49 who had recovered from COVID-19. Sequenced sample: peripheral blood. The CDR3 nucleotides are TGTGCCAGCAGCTTAGGGTATCGGTCTTTCGAGCAGTACTTC. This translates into CASSLGYRSFEQYF.